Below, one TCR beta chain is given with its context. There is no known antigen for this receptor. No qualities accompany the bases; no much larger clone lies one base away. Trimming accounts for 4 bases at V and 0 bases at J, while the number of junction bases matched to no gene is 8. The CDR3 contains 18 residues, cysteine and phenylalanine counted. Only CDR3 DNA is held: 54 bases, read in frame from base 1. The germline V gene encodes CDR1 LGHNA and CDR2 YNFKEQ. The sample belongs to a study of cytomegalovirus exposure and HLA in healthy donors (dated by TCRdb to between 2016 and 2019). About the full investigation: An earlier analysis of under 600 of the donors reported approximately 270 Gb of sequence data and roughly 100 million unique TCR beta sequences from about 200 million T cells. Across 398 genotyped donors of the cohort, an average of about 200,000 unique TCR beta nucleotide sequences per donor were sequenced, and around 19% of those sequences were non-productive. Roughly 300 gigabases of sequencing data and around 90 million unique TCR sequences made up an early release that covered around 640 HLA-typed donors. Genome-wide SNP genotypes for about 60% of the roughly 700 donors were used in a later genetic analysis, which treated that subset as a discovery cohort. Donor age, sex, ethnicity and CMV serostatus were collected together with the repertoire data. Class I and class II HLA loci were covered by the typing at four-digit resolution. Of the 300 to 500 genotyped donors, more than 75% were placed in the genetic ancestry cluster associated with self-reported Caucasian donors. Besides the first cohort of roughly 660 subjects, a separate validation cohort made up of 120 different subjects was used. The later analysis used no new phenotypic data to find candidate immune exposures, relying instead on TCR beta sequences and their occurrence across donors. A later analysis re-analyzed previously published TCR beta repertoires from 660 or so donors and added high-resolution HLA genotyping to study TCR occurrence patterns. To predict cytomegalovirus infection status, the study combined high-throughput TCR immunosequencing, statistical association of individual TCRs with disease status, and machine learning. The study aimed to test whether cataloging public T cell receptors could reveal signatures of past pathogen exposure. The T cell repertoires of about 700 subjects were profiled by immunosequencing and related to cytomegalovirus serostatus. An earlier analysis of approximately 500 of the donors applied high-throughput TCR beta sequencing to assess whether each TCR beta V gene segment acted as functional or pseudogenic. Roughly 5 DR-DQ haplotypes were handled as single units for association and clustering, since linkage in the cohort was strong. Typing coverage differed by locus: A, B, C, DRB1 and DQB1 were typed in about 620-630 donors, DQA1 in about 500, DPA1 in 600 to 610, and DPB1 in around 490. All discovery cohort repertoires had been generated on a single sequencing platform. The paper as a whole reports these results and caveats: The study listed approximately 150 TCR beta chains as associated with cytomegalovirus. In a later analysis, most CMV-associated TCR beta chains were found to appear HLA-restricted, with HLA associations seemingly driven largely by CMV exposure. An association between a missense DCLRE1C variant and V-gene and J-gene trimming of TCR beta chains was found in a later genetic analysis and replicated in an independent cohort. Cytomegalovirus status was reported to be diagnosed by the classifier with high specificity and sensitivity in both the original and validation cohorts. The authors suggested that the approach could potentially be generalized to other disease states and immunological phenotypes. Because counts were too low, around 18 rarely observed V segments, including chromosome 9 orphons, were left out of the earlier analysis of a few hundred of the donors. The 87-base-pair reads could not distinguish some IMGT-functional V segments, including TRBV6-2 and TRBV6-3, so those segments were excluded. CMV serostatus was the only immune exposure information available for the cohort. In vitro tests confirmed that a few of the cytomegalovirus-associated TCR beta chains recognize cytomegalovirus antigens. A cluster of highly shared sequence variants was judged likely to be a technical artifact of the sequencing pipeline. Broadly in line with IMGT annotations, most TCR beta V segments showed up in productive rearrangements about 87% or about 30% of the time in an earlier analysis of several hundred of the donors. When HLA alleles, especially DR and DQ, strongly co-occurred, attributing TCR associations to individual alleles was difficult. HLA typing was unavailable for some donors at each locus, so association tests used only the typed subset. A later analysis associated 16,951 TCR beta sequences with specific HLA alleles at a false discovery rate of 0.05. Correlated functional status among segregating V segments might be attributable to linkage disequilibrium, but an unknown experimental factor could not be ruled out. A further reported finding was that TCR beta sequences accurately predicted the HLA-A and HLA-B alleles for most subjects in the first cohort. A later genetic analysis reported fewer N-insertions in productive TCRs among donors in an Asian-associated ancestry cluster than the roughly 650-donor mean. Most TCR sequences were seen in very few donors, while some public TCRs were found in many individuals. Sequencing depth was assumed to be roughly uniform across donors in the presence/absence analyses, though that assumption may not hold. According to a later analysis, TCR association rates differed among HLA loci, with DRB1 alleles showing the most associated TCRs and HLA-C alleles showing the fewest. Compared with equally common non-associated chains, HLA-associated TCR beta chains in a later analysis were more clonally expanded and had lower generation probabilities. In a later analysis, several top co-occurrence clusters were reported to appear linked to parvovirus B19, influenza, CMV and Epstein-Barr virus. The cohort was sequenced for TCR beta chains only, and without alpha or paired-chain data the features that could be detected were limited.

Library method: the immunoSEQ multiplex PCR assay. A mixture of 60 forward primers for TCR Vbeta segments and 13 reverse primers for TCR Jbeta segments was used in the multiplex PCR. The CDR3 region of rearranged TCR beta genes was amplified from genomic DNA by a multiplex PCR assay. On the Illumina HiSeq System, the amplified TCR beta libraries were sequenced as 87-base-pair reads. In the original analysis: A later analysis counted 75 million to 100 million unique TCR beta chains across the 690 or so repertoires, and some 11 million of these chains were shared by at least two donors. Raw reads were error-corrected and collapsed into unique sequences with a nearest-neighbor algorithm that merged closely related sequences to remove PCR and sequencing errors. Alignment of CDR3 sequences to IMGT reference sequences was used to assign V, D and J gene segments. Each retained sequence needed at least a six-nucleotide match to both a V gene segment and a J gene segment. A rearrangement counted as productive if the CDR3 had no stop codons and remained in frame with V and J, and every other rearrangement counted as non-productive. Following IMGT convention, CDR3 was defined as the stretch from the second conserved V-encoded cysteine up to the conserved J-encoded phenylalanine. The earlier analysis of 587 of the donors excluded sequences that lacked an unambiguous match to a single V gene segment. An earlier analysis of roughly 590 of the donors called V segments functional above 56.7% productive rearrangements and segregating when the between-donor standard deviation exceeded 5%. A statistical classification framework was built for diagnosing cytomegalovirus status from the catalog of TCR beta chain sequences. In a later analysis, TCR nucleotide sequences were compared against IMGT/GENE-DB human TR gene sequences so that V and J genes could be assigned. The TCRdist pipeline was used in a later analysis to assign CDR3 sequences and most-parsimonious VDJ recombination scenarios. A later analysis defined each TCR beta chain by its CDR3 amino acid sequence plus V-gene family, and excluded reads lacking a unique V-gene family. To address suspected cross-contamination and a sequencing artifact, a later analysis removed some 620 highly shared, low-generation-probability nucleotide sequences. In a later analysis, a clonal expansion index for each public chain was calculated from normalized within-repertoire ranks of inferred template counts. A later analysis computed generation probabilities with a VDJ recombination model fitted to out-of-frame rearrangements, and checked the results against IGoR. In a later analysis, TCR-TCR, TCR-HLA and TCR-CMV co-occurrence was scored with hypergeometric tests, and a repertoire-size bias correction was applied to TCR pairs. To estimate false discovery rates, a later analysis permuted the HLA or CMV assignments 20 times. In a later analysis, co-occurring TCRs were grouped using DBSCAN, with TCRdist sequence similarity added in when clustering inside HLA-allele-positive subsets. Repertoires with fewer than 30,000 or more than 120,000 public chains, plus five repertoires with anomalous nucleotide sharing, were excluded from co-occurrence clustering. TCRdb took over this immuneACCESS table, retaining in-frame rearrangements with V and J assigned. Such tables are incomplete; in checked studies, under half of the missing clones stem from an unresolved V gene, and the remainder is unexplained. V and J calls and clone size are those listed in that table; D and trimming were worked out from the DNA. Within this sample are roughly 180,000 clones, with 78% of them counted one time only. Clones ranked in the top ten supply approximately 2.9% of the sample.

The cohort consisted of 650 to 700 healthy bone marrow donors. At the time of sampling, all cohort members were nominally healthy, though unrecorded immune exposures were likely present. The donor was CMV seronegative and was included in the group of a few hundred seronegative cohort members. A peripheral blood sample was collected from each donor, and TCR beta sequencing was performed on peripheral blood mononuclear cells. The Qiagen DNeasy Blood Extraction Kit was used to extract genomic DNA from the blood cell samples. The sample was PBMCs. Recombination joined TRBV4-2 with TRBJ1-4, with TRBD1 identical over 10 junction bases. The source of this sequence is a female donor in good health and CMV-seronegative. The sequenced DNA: TGTGCCAGCAGCCTCCGACAGGGGGCAGGGGCAACTAATGAAAAACTGTTTTTT. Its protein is CASSLRQGAGATNEKLFF.